The present T cell receptor beta chain was sequenced within a study of breast tumors, draining lymph nodes, adjacent tissues. Regarding the study as a whole: Data fit most tumor T cells coming from lymph node, expanding in tumor. Tumors had less TCR diversity than lymph nodes, more than nontumor tissue.

TCRdb analysed the multiplex PCR reads with MiXCR anew, one entry per CDR3 protein. The table has 200,000 or so distinct CDR3 sequences, around 29% seen once. Samples came from axillary lymph nodes draining the breast cancer. In this sample, this clonotype turned up many times. Its cognate antigen is unknown. This CDR3 has 15 residues. Germline values: CDR1 MNHEY, CDR2 SVGAGI. Germline trimming cut 6 bases from V and 3 bases from J; bases unmatched to any gene: 3. The origin of this receptor is a female donor with breast cancer. Some clones in this sample may be carry-over from other donors' samples. The sequenced material came from axillary lymph node tissue. The V gene is TRBV6-5, the J gene TRBJ2-7, with TRBD2 identical over 15 bases. CDR3 coding DNA: TGTGCCAGCAGAGGACTAGCGGGGGGGTACTACGAGCAGTACTTC. Its protein is CASRGLAGGYYEQYF.